The T cell receptor (beta chain) described here comes from a study of cytomegalovirus exposure and HLA in healthy donors. Study-level points and caveats: In a later analysis, a missense DCLRE1C variant was linked to TCR beta V- and J-gene trimming.

The PCR made use of 60 Vbeta and 13 Jbeta primers. TCRdb's copy holds only in-frame clones and misses some; the assay was immunoSEQ multiplex PCR. The sample includes 160,000 or so clones, 72% of them seen just once. V was pared by 3 bases and J by 3 bases, with 12 bases of the junction left unmatched. The germline CDR1 and CDR2 sequences are SNHLY and FYNNEI. The CDR3 is 18 residues long. Turning to this clone: Its matching antigen is unknown.

The sample comprised PBMCs. This chain joins TRBV2 and TRBJ2-1; 9 nucleotides match TRBD1. The TCR originated in a human donor in good health. The CDR3 DNA follows: TGTGCCAGCAGTGAGGCACCGGGACAGGGTGGCTTCTACAATGAGCAGTTCTTC. This codes for CASSEAPGQGGFYNEQFF.